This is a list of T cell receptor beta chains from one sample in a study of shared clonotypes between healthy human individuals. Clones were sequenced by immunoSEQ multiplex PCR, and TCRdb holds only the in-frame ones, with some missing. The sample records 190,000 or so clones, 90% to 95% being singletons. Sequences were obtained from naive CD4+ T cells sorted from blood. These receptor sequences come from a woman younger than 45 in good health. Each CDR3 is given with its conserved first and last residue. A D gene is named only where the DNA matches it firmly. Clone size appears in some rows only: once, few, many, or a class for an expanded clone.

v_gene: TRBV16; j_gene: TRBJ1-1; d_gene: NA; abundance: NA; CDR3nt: TGTGCCAGCAGCCGGCAACCCGAGAACACTGAAGCTTTCTTT; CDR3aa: CASSRQPENTEAFF
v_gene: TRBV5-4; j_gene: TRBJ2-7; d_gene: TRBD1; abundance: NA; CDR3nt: TGTGCCAGCAGCCTGGCAGGGGGCGGTTACGAGCAGTACTTC; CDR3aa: CASSLAGGGYEQYF
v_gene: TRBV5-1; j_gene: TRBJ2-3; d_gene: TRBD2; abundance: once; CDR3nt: TGCGCCAGCAGGGAGGGACTAGCCGGCACAGATACGCAGTATTTT; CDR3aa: CASREGLAGTDTQYF
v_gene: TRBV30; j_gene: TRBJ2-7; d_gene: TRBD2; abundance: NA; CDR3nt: TGTGCCTGGAGTGTAGGCGGGAGCTACGAGCAGTACTTC; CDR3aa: CAWSVGGSYEQYF
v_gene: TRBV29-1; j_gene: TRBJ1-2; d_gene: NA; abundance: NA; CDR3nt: TGCAGCGTTGAGGGTCGGGGGGATAACTATGGCTACACCTTC; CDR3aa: CSVEGRGDNYGYTF
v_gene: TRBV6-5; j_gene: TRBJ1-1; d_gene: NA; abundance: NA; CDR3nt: TGTGCCAGCAGCTCTACCGGGACAAAGAACACTGAAGCTTTCTTT; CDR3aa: CASSSTGTKNTEAFF
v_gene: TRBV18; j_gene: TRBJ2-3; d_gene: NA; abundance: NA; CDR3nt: TGTGCCAGCTCAACCGGGGGGCGCACAGATACGCAGTATTTT; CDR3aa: CASSTGGRTDTQYF
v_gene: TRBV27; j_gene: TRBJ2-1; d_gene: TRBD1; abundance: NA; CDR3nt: TGTGCCAGCAGTATAACAGGGGGCGGGTGGGTCTACAATGAGCAGTTCTTC; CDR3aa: CASSITGGGWVYNEQFF
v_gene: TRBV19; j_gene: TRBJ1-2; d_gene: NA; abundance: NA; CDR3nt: TGTGCCAGTAGTATAGTTCCAGGGAATGGCTACACCTTC; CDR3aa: CASSIVPGNGYTF
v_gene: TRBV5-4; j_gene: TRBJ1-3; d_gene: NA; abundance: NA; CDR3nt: TGTGCCAGCAGCTTGGGAGGGAGCGGAAACACCATATATTTT; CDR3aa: CASSLGGSGNTIYF
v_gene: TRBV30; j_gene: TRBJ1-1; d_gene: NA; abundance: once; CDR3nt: TGTGCCTGGAGTGTACGCGGGGTGAACACTGAAGCTTTCTTT; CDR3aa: CAWSVRGVNTEAFF
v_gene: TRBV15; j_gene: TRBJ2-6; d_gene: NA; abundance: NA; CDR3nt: TGTGCCACCAGTCGGCGTGGAGGGCCCTCTGGGGCCAACGTCCTGACTTTC; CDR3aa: CATSRRGGPSGANVLTF
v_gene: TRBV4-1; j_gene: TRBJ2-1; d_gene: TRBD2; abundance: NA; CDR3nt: TGCGCCAGCAGCCGAGGGACTAGCGGGAGTGGCTACAATGAGCAGTTCTTC; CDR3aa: CASSRGTSGSGYNEQFF
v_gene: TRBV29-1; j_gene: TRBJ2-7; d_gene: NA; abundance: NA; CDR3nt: TGCAGCGTCGCCTTGTTTGGGGGAACCTACGAGCAGTACTTC; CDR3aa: CSVALFGGTYEQYF
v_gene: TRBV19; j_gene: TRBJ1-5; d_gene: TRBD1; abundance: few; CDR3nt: TGTGCCAGTAGTATCGCGGACAGGGCGAATCAGCCCCAGCATTTT; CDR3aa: CASSIADRANQPQHF
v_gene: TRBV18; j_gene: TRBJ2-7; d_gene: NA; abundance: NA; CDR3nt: TGTGCCAGCTCACCTGACCCGGGACCCGATTTCTCCGAGCAGTACTTC; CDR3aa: CASSPDPGPDFSEQYF
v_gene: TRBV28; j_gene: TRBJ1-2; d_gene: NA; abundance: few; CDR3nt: TGTGCCAGCAGGTCAGCGGACTATGGCTACACCTTC; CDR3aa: CASRSADYGYTF
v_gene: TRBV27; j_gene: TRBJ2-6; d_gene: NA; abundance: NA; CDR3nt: TGTGCCAGCAGTTCCCTCTTGGGGTCTGGGGCCAACGTCCTGACTTTC; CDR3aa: CASSSLLGSGANVLTF
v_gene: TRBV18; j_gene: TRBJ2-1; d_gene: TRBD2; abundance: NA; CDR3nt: TGTGCCAGCTCACCAGGGGGAGCGGGAAGGAATGAGCAGTTCTTC; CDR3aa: CASSPGGAGRNEQFF
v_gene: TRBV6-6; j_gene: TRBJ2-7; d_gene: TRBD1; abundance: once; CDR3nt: TGTGCCAGCAGAGGACAGGGGGTAACCTACGAGCAGTACTTC; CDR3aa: CASRGQGVTYEQYF
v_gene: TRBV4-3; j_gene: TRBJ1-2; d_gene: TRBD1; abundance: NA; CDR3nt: TGCGCCAGCAGCCAAGATGGGACAGGGGGCGCTTGGGACTATGGCTACACCTTC; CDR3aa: CASSQDGTGGAWDYGYTF
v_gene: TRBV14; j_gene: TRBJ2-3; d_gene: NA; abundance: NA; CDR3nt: TGTGCCAGCAGCCAATTTGAAACAGATACGCAGTATTTT; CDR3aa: CASSQFETDTQYF